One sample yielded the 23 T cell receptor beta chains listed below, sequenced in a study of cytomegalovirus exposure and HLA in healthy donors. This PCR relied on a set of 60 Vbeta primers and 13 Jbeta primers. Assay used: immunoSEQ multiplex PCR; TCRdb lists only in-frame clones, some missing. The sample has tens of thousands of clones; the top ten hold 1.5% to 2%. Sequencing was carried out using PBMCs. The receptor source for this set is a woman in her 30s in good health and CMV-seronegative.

The CDR3 DNA is TGCGCCAGCAGCCAAAGGTTTGGGCACTACGAGCAGTACTTC. This sequence encodes CASSQRFGHYEQYF. The chain couples TRBV4-1 to TRBJ2-7; D remains ambiguous. Per germline, CDR1 MGHRA and CDR2 YSYEKL. V gave up 2 bases and J gave up 3 bases, with 11 bases separating them. The CDR3 runs to 14 residues.

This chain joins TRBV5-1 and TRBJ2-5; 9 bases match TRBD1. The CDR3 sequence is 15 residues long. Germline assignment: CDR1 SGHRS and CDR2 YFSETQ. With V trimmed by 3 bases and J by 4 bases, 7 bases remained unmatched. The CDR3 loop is CASSWGTGRGETQYF. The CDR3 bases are TGCGCCAGCAGCTGGGGGACAGGGCGGGGAGAGACCCAGTACTTC.

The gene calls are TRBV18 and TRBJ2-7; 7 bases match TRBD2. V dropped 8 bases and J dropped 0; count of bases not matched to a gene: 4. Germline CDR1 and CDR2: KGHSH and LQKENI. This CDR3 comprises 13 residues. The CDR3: CASTPSGSYEQYF. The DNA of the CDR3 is TGTGCCAGCACTCCTAGCGGCTCCTACGAGCAGTACTTC. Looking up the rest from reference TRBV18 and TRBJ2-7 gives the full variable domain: NAGVMQNPRHLVRRRGQEARLRCSPMKGHSHVYWYRQLPEEGLKFMVYLQKENIIDESGMPKERFSAEFPKEGPSILRIQQVVRGDSAAYFCASTPSGSYEQYFGPGTRLTVT.

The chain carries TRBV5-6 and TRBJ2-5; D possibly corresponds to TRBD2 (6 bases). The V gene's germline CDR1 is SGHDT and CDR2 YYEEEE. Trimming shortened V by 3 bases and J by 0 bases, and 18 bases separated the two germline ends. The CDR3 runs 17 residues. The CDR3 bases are TGTGCCAGCAGCTCCCTCGGGAGAGGGGCTCACCAAGAGACCCAGTACTTC. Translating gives CASSSLGRGAHQETQYF.

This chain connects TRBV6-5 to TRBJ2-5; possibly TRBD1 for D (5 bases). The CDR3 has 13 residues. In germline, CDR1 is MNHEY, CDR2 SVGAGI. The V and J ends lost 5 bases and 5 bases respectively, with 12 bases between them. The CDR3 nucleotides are TGTGCCAGCAGTCAGCAGGGCTACGAGACCCAGTACTTC. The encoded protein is CASSQQGYETQYF.

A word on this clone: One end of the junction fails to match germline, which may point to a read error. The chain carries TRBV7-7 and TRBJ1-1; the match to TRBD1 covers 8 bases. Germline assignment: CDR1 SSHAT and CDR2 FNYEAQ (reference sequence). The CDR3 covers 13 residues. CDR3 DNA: TGTGCTAGCAGCCCTCGGACAGGGACTGAAGCTTTCTTT. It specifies CASSPRTGTEAFF. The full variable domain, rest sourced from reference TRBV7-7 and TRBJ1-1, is GAGVSQSPRYKVTKRGQDVTLRCDPISSHATLYWYQQALGQGPEFLTYFNYEAQPDKSGLPSDRFSAERPEGSISTLTIQRTEQRDSAMYRCASSPRTGTEAFFGQGTRLTVV.

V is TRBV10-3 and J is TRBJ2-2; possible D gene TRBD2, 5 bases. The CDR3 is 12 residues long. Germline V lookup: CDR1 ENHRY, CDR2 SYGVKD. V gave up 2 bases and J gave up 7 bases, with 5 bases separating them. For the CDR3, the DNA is TGTGCCATCAGTGAGGGAGGCGGGGAGCTGTTTTTT. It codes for CAISEGGGELFF.

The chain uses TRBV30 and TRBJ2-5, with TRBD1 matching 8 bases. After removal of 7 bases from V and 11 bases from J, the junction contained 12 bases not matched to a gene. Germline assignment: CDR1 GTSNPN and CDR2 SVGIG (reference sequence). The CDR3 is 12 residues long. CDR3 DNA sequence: TGTGCCTCCCGACAGGGGCCCGGCAGACAGTACTTC. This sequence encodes CASRQGPGRQYF.

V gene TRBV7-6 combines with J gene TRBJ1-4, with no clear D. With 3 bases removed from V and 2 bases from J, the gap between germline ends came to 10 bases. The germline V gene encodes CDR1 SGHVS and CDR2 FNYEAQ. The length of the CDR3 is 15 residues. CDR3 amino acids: CASSLTLSTNEKLFF. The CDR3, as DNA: TGTGCCAGCAGCTTGACACTCTCGACTAATGAAAAACTGTTTTTT.

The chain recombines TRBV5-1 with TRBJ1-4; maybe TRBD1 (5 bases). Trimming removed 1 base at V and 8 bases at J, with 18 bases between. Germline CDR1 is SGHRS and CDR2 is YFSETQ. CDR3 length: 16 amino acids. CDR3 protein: CASSLSVREGNEKLFF. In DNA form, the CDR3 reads TGCGCCAGCAGCTTGAGTGTCAGGGAGGGGAACGAAAAACTGTTTTTT.

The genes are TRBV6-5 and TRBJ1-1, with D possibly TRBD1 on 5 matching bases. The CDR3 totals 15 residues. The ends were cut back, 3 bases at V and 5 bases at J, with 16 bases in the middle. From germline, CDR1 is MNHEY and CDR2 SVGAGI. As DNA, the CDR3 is TGTGCCAGCAGTTATGGGGCTAGGGTCAGGACTGAAGCTTTCTTT. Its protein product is CASSYGARVRTEAFF.

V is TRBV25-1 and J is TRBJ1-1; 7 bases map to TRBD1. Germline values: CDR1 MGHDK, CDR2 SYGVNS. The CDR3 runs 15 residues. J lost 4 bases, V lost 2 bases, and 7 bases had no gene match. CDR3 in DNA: TGTGCCAGCAGTGAAGAGGGACAGTGGACCACTGAAGCTTTCTTT. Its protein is CASSEEGQWTTEAFF.

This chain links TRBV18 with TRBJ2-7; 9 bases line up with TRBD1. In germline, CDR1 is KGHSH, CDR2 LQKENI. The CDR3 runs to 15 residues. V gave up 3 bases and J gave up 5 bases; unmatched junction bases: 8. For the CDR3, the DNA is TGTGCCAGCTCACCCACACAGGGGGCGTGGAACGAGCAGTACTTC. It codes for CASSPTQGAWNEQYF.

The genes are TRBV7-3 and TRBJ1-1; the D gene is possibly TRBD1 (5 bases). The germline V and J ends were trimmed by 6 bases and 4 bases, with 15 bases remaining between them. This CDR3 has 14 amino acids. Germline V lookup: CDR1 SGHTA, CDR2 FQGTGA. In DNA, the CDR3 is TGTGCCAGCAGTCCCCAGGGCCAGGGCACTGAAGCTTTCTTT. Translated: CASSPQGQGTEAFF.

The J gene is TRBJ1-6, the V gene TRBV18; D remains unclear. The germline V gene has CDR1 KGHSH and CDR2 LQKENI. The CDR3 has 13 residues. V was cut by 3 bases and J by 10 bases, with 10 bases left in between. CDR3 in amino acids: CASSPTGESPLHF. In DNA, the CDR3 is TGTGCCAGCTCACCTACCGGGGAATCACCCCTCCACTTT.

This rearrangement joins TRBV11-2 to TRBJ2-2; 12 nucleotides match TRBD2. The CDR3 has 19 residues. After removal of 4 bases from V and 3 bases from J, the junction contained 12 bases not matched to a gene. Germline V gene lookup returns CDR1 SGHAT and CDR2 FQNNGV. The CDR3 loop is CASSYRMGGTSGHTGELFF. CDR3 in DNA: TGTGCCAGCAGCTACCGCATGGGAGGGACTAGCGGGCACACCGGGGAGCTGTTTTTT.

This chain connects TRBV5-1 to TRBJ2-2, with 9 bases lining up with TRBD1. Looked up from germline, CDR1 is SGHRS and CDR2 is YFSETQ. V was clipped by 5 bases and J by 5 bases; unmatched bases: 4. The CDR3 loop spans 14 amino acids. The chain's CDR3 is CASSSGTGTGELFF. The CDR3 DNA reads TGCGCCAGCAGTTCCGGGACAGGGACCGGGGAGCTGTTTTTT. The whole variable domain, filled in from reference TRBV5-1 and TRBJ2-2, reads KAGVTQTPRYLIKTRGQQVTLSCSPISGHRSVSWYQQTPGQGLQFLFEYFSETQRNKGNFPGRFSGRQFSNSRSEMNVSTLELGDSALYLCASSSGTGTGELFFGEGSRLTVL.

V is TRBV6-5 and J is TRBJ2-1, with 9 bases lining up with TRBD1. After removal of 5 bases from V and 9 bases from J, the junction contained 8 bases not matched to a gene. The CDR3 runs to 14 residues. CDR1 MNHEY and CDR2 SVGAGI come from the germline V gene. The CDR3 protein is CASSAGQGLLEQFF. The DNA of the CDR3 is TGTGCCAGCAGTGCGGGACAGGGCCTTCTTGAGCAGTTCTTC.

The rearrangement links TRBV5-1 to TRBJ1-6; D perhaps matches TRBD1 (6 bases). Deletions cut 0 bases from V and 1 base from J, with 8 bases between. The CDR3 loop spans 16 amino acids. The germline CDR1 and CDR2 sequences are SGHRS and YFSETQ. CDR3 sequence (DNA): TGCGCCAGCAGCTTGGAGGGGACATCCTATAATTCACCCCTCCACTTT. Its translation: CASSLEGTSYNSPLHF.

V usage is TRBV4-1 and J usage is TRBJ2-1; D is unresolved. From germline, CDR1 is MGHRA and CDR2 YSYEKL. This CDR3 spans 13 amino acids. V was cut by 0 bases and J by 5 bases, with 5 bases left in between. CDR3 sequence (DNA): TGCGCCAGCAGCCAAGATCTAAACAATGAGCAGTTCTTC. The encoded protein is CASSQDLNNEQFF.

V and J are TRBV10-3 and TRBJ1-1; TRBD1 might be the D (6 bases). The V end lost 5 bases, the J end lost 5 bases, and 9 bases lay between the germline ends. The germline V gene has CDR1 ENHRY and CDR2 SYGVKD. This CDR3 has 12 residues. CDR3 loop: CAISLDSTEAFF. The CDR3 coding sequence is TGTGCCATCAGTCTGGACAGTACTGAAGCTTTCTTT.

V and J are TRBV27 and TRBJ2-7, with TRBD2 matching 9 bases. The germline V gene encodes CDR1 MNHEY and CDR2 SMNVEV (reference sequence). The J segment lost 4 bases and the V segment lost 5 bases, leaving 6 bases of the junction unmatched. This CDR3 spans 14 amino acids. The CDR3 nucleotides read TGTGCCAGCAGTCCCTTACTAGCGGGTTACGAGCAGTACTTC. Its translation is CASSPLLAGYEQYF.

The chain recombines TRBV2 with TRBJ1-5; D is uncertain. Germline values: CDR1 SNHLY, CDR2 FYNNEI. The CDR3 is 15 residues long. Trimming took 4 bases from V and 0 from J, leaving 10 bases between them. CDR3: CASSVGGYSNQPQHF. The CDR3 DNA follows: TGTGCCAGCAGTGTGGGAGGGTATAGCAATCAGCCCCAGCATTTT. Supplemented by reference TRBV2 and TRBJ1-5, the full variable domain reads EPEVTQTPSHQVTQMGQEVILRCVPISNHLYFYWYRQILGQKVEFLVSFYNNEISEKSEIFDDQFSVERPDGSNFTLKIRSTKLEDSAMYFCASSVGGYSNQPQHFGDGTRLSIL.